These 25 T cell receptor beta chains originate from one sample sequenced in a study of T cells in localized non-small cell lung cancer. Generated by immunoSEQ multiplex PCR, the TCRdb table keeps only in-frame clones and is missing some. The sample records 35,000 or so clones, about 83% being singletons. Sequenced here: peripheral blood, sampled before any cancer treatment. These receptors were obtained from a woman aged 40 to 75 with stage I lung adenocarcinoma.

The chain uses TRBV6-5 and TRBJ2-3; TRBD1 is a possible D gene (6 bases). This CDR3 has 14 residues. Trimming left V 6 bases short and J 6 bases short, with 16 bases between. The germline gives CDR1 MNHEY, CDR2 SVGAGI. The DNA of the CDR3 is TGTGCCAGCAGGCCCACAGGGAGCCGGGATACGCAGTATTTT. Protein sequence: CASRPTGSRDTQYF.

In its sample, this clone was seen a few times. The chain recombines TRBV7-2 with TRBJ2-1; D perhaps matches TRBD2 (6 bases). The CDR3 extends over 16 amino acids. Trimming removed 4 bases from V and 1 base from J, with 14 bases in between. In germline, CDR1 is SGHTA, CDR2 FQGNSA. Here the CDR3 DNA reads TGTGCCAGCAGCTCAGCCGGGGGAGTTTCCTACAATGAGCAGTTCTTC. This codes for CASSSAGGVSYNEQFF.

The chain couples TRBV7-9 to TRBJ2-2; D could derive from TRBD1 or TRBD2 (5 bases each). Germline V gene data show CDR1 as SEHNR and CDR2 as FQNEAQ (reference sequence). The V end lost 1 base, the J end lost 1 base, and 13 bases lay between the germline ends. This CDR3 contains 17 residues. The CDR3 protein is CASSLGPGSGNTGELFF. CDR3 coding DNA: TGTGCCAGCAGCTTAGGCCCAGGGAGTGGGAACACCGGGGAGCTGTTTTTT.

The CDR3 coding sequence is TGTGCCAGCAGTTTATCTATCGGGGCCGCTGAAGCTTTCTTT. It encodes CASSLSIGAAEAFF. J is TRBJ1-1 and V is TRBV28; D is possibly TRBD1 (5 bases). CDR3 length equals 14 residues. Germline V CDR1 and CDR2: MDHEN, SYDVKM. With 1 base removed from V and 6 bases from J, the gap between germline ends came to 12 bases.

The J gene is TRBJ1-1, the V gene TRBV9; TRBD1 aligns across 7 bases. The CDR3 sequence is 12 residues long. Germline-derived CDR1 and CDR2 are SGDLS and YYNGEE. V was pared by 3 bases and J by 7 bases, with 3 bases of the junction left unmatched. The CDR3 is CASSGGDSEAFF. CDR3 in DNA: TGTGCCAGCAGCGGGGGGGACAGTGAAGCTTTCTTT.

The V call is TRBV19, the J call TRBJ1-2; D gene uncertain. This CDR3 has 12 residues. Germline CDR1 reads LNHDA; CDR2 reads SQIVND (reference sequence). V shed 6 bases and J shed 3 bases, with 8 bases lying between them. The chain's CDR3 is CASSNGYYGYTF. Here the CDR3 DNA reads TGTGCCAGTAGCAACGGCTACTATGGCTACACCTTC. Full variable domain (remainder filled in from reference TRBV19 and TRBJ1-2): DGGITQSPKYLFRKEGQNVTLSCEQNLNHDAMYWYRQDPGQGLRLIYYSQIVNDFQKGDIAEGYSVSREKKESFPLTVTSAQKNPTAFYLCASSNGYYGYTFGSGTRLTVV.

This chain connects TRBV14 to TRBJ2-1; D is possibly TRBD2 (7 bases). The CDR3 has 17 amino acids. Germline CDR1 is SGHDN and CDR2 is FVKESK. Trimming removed 1 base at V and 7 bases at J, with 20 bases between. DNA of the CDR3: TGTGCCAGCAGCCAAGGGACGGGGGGCTTAAGGAAAAATGAGCAGTTCTTC. Protein product: CASSQGTGGLRKNEQFF.

The gene calls are TRBV29-1 and TRBJ2-3; perhaps TRBD1 as D (5 bases). This CDR3 region has 11 residues. CDR1 and CDR2 (germline): SQVTM, ANQGSEA. The V gene lost 7 bases and the J gene lost 7 bases, with 12 bases spanning the gap. Written as DNA, the CDR3 is TGCAGCGCAGGACACCCTAATACGCAGTATTTT. Translation: CSAGHPNTQYF.

The chain is built from TRBV2 and TRBJ2-3; possibly TRBD1 for D (6 bases). V lost 3 bases and J 11 bases, leaving 12 bases between the germline ends. This CDR3 region has 12 residues. Per the germline V gene, CDR1 is SNHLY and CDR2 is FYNNEI. CDR3 sequence reads: CASSDVGRGQYF. DNA of the CDR3: TGTGCCAGCAGTGACGTGGGCAGGGGGCAGTATTTT.

This chain links TRBV7-2 with TRBJ1-6; D remains ambiguous. Germline CDR1 is SGHTA and CDR2 is FQGNSA. There are 13 residues in the CDR3. V lost 3 bases, J lost 7 bases, and 7 bases lay in between. The CDR3 region has the DNA TGTGCCAGCAGCTTCGCCGGGAATTCACCCCTCCACTTT. This sequence encodes CASSFAGNSPLHF.

The sample holds one count of this clone. The gene calls are TRBV28 and TRBJ1-2; TRBD1 agrees at 8 bases. In germline, CDR1 is MDHEN, CDR2 SYDVKM. Losses at the gene ends were 6 bases for V and 6 bases for J; bases not matched to a gene: 18. The CDR3 is 17 residues long. The CDR3 DNA is TGTGCCAGCAGGATCCTCAGGGGGCAAATAACGAATCATGGCTACACCTTC. Translation: CASRILRGQITNHGYTF.

About this clone itself: At one of its ends the junction is not consistent with the germline gene, which may arise from a read error. The chain carries TRBV10-3 and TRBJ1-2, with TRBD1 identical over 8 bases. Germline CDR1 ENHRY, CDR2 SYGVKD. The CDR3 consists of 13 residues. The CDR3 DNA is TGTGCCATCAGTGTGGACAGGGCGGTAGGGGCTTTCTTC. It is translated as CAISVDRAVGAFF.

The chain couples TRBV11-2 to TRBJ2-6; the D call may be TRBD1 or TRBD2 (5 bases each). Germline lookup yields CDR1 SGHAT and CDR2 FQNNGV. Trimming cost V 7 bases and J 0 bases, with 13 bases left between them. There are 16 residues in the CDR3. The CDR3 region has the DNA TGTGCCAGCAACCTAGGGACGAACTCTGGGGCCAACGTCCTGACTTTC. It codes for CASNLGTNSGANVLTF. Together with reference TRBV11-2 and TRBJ2-6, the CDR3 gives the full variable domain: EAGVAQSPRYKIIEKRQSVAFWCNPISGHATLYWYQQILGQGPKLLIQFQNNGVVDDSQLPKDRFSAERLKGVDSTLKIQPAKLEDSAVYLCASNLGTNSGANVLTFGAGSRLTVL.

Of note for this clone: Compared with germline, one end of the junction differs, possibly owing to a read error. The gene calls are TRBV2 and TRBJ1-1; no clear D gene. Germline loops: CDR1 SNHLY, CDR2 FYNNEI. This CDR3 contains 13 residues. The CDR3 DNA reads TGTGCCAGCAGTGAAGCGGGGAACGCTGAAGCTTTCTTT. Translation: CASSEAGNAEAFF.

The chain joins TRBV5-5 to TRBJ2-5; a weak D match, TRBD1 (6 bases). The germline CDR1 and CDR2 sequences are SGHKS and YYEKEE (reference sequence). The V gene lost 4 bases and the J gene lost 1 base, with 11 bases spanning the gap. The CDR3 spans 14 residues. DNA of the CDR3: TGTGCCAGCAGCCCTGACAGGATCCAAGAGACCCAGTACTTC. It translates to CASSPDRIQETQYF. Full variable domain (outside the CDR3, taken from reference TRBV5-5 and TRBJ2-5): DAGVTQSPTHLIKTRGQQVTLRCSPISGHKSVSWYQQVLGQGPQFIFQYYEKEERGRGNFPDRFSARQFPNYSSELNVNALLLGDSALYLCASSPDRIQETQYFGPGTRLLVL.

This chain joins TRBV30 and TRBJ1-5; possibly TRBD1 for D (5 bases). The CDR3 consists of 14 residues. V was clipped by 2 bases and J by 2 bases, with 10 bases between them. Germline loops: CDR1 GTSNPN, CDR2 SVGIG (reference sequence). This CDR3 reads CAWSTGGGNQPQHF. CDR3 bases: TGTGCCTGGAGTACAGGAGGTGGCAATCAGCCCCAGCATTTT.

The chain combines TRBV2 with TRBJ1-5; weak D call: TRBD1 (5 bases). Germline V gene lookup returns CDR1 SNHLY and CDR2 FYNNEI. V was trimmed by 3 bases and J by 2 bases, leaving 8 bases between them. This CDR3 region has 14 residues. The CDR3 coding sequence is TGTGCCAGCAGTGATACAGGCCGCAATCAGCCCCAGCATTTT. As protein: CASSDTGRNQPQHF. The whole variable domain, filled in from reference TRBV2 and TRBJ1-5, reads EPEVTQTPSHQVTQMGQEVILRCVPISNHLYFYWYRQILGQKVEFLVSFYNNEISEKSEIFDDQFSVERPDGSNFTLKIRSTKLEDSAMYFCASSDTGRNQPQHFGDGTRLSIL.

This clone showed up just once. The rearrangement links TRBV7-6 to TRBJ2-1, with a tentative D call TRBD2 (5 bases). V was pared by 1 base and J by 0 bases, with 13 bases between. The V gene's germline CDR1 is SGHVS and CDR2 FNYEAQ. CDR3 size: 17 residues. The CDR3 nucleotides are TGTGCCAGCAGCTTAGGCCGAGGGCAGAGCTCCTACAATGAGCAGTTCTTC. Protein product: CASSLGRGQSSYNEQFF.

This clone came up once. The J gene is TRBJ2-5, the V gene TRBV29-1; TRBD1 matches at 8 bases. Germline values: CDR1 SQVTM, CDR2 ANQGSEA. The CDR3 has 13 amino acids. V trimming: 3 bases; J trimming: 5 bases; junction bases outside the gene matches: 5. The CDR3 bases are TGCAGCGTTGATTCAGGGGGCGGGGAGACCCAGTACTTC. It is translated as CSVDSGGGETQYF.

The chain couples TRBV7-2 to TRBJ1-5; D not certain. Germline V gene lookup returns CDR1 SGHTA and CDR2 FQGNSA. The CDR3 sequence is 13 residues long. V was pared by 1 base and J by 6 bases, with 7 bases between. DNA for the CDR3: TGTGCCAGCAGCTTAGTCGGCGTTCAGCCCCAGCATTTT. It encodes CASSLVGVQPQHF.

The V call is TRBV6-1, the J call TRBJ1-6; maybe TRBD1 (6 bases). The CDR3 sequence is 11 residues long. Germline V gives CDR1 MNHNS, CDR2 SASEGT. The V and J ends lost 6 bases and 12 bases respectively, with 9 bases between them. The CDR3 DNA reads as TGTGCCAGCAGACAAGGGGGACCCCTCCACTTT. This gives the protein CASRQGGPLHF.

The chain carries TRBV11-3 and TRBJ1-1; D is perhaps TRBD1 (5 bases). Germline CDR1 is SGHNT and CDR2 is YENEEA. CDR3 length: 14 residues. Trimming removed 2 bases at V and 1 base at J, with 8 bases between. CDR3 sequence: CASSLQGSNTEAFF. In nucleotides, the CDR3 is TGTGCCAGCAGCTTACAGGGCTCGAACACTGAAGCTTTCTTT. Drawing the rest from reference TRBV11-3 and TRBJ1-1, the complete variable domain is EAGVVQSPRYKIIEKKQPVAFWCNPISGHNTLYWYLQNLGQGPELLIRYENEEAVDDSQLPKDRFSAERLKGVDSTLKIQPAELGDSAVYLCASSLQGSNTEAFFGQGTRLTVV.

The chain is built from TRBV6-5 and TRBJ2-7; no firm D call. Looked up from germline, CDR1 is MNHEY and CDR2 is SVGAGI. CDR3 length: 14 amino acids. The germline V and J ends were trimmed by 7 bases and 2 bases, with 15 bases remaining between them. CDR3 nucleotides: TGTGCCAGCAAGTCCCCCTCATCCCCCTACGAGCAGTACTTC. Protein: CASKSPSSPYEQYF.

This clone was seen a handful of times. The J gene is TRBJ2-3, the V gene TRBV2; D tentatively reads TRBD1 or TRBD2 (5 bases each). Trimming left V 3 bases short and J 1 base short, with 11 bases between. CDR3 length equals 15 residues. Per germline, CDR1 SNHLY and CDR2 FYNNEI. As DNA, the CDR3 is TGTGCCAGCAGTGACCGGGACCCTCGCACAGATACGCAGTATTTT. It translates to CASSDRDPRTDTQYF.

This rearrangement joins TRBV7-8 to TRBJ1-1, with 9 bases aligning to TRBD1. CDR1 and CDR2 (germline): SGHVS, FQNEAQ. J lost 7 bases, V lost 8 bases, and 5 bases had no gene match. This CDR3 is 12 amino acids long. The CDR3 sequence is CASGTGGNEAFF. The CDR3 DNA reads as TGTGCCAGCGGTACAGGGGGCAATGAAGCTTTCTTT.